These 20 T cell receptor beta chains were all obtained from the same sample, sequenced in a study of identifying expanded T cells in peripheral blood. Measured with immunoSEQ multiplex PCR; TCRdb has only the in-frame clones, and not every one. The data show about 53,000 clones, with around 81% seen just once and approximately 15% held by the top ten. The sample taken for sequencing was blood. These receptor sequences come from a person between 18 and 75 years old in good health.

The J gene is TRBJ2-2, the V gene TRBV5-1; TRBD1 agrees at 9 bases. V gave up 4 bases and J gave up 6 bases; unmatched junction bases: 7. CDR1 SGHRS and CDR2 YFSETQ come from the germline V gene. This CDR3 has 15 amino acids. In nucleotides, the CDR3 is TGCGCCAGCAGCGCAGGACAGGGGCGATCCGGGGAGCTGTTTTTT. Translation: CASSAGQGRSGELFF.

V and J are TRBV7-2 and TRBJ2-2; D is ambiguous. The V gene lost 5 bases and the J gene lost 1 base, with 11 bases spanning the gap. CDR1 and CDR2 (germline): SGHTA, FQGNSA. This CDR3 is 15 amino acids long. The CDR3 bases are TGTGCCAGCAGCGGAAAAGCGATGAACACCGGGGAGCTGTTTTTT. It encodes CASSGKAMNTGELFF. The whole variable domain, filled in from reference TRBV7-2 and TRBJ2-2, reads GAGVSQSPSNKVTEKGKDVELRCDPISGHTALYWYRQSLGQGLEFLIYFQGNSAPDKSGLPSDRFSAERTGGSVSTLTIQRTQQEDSAVYLCASSGKAMNTGELFFGEGSRLTVL.

This clone is medium-sized by share. The chain employs TRBV4-2 and TRBJ2-2, with 9 bases that match TRBD2. With 4 bases clipped from V and 1 base from J, the junction kept 13 bases outside the gene matches. The CDR3 totals 19 residues. Germline CDR1 and CDR2: LGHNA and YNFKEQ. CDR3 loop: CASSREEASGRLNTGELFF. The CDR3 region has the DNA TGTGCCAGCAGCCGCGAGGAGGCGAGCGGGAGGCTGAACACCGGGGAGCTGTTTTTT.

The CDR3 DNA follows: TGTGCCAGCAGCTTTAGAGGGGGCCGTGAGACCCAGTACTTC. Translated: CASSFRGGRETQYF. The chain links TRBV7-8 to TRBJ2-5; TRBD1 matches at 7 bases. The V segment lost 3 bases and the J segment 5 bases; nucleotides outside the gene matches: 6. This CDR3 contains 14 residues. Germline CDR1 SGHVS, CDR2 FQNEAQ.

Written as DNA, the CDR3 is TGCGCCAGCAGCCGGGACAGGGGTCCCCTGAACACTGAAGCTTTCTTT. Translated, it gives CASSRDRGPLNTEAFF. This sequence joins TRBV5-1 and TRBJ1-1; 10 bases match TRBD1. This CDR3 has 16 amino acids. In germline, CDR1 is SGHRS, CDR2 YFSETQ. Trimming took 4 bases from V and 0 from J; bases not matched to a gene: 6.

The CDR3 DNA follows: TGTGCCAGCAGTTTAGTATTAGGAGGGGAGGGTACAGATACGCAGTATTTT. Translated: CASSLVLGGEGTDTQYF. The chain couples TRBV27 to TRBJ2-3, with TRBD2 matching 7 bases. The CDR3 is 17 residues long. Per germline, CDR1 MNHEY and CDR2 SMNVEV (reference sequence). Germline trimming cut 2 bases from V and 3 bases from J; bases unmatched to any gene: 11.

Turning to this clone: One end of the junction varies from germline; a read error may be responsible. The chain links TRBV15 to TRBJ1-4; no firm D call. Germline V gene lookup returns CDR1 LNHNV and CDR2 YYDKDF (reference sequence). This CDR3 has 12 amino acids. CDR3 DNA sequence: TGTGCCACCAGCCCGGCCCAGGAAAGACTGTTTTTT. Its translation is CATSPAQERLFF. The full variable domain, with the rest looked up from reference TRBV15 and TRBJ1-4, is DAMVIQNPRYQVTQFGKPVTLSCSQTLNHNVMYWYQQKSSQAPKLLFHYYDKDFNNEADTPDNFQSRRPNTSFCFLDIRSPGLGDTAMYLCATSPAQERLFFGSGTQLSVL.

V usage is TRBV5-5 and J usage is TRBJ1-2; D unresolved. The germline V gene encodes CDR1 SGHKS and CDR2 YYEKEE (reference sequence). This CDR3 is built from 15 residues. V was shortened by 1 base and J by 6 bases, with 16 bases between the two germline ends. The CDR3 DNA follows: TGTGCCAGCAGCTTGTACTCCGGGTTGAGAGATGGCTACACCTTC. This codes for CASSLYSGLRDGYTF.

This chain joins TRBV19 and TRBJ1-1, with D possibly being TRBD1 (6 bases). The CDR3 is made up of 15 amino acids. With 4 bases removed from V and 3 bases from J, the gap between germline ends came to 15 bases. Germline V lookup: CDR1 LNHDA, CDR2 SQIVND (reference sequence). The CDR3, as DNA: TGTGCCAGTAGTAGCAGTGGGGGGCGCGACACTGAAGCTTTCTTT. Translation: CASSSSGGRDTEAFF. Complete variable domain (other parts from reference TRBV19 and TRBJ1-1): DGGITQSPKYLFRKEGQNVTLSCEQNLNHDAMYWYRQDPGQGLRLIYYSQIVNDFQKGDIAEGYSVSREKKESFPLTVTSAQKNPTAFYLCASSSSGGRDTEAFFGQGTRLTVV.

This clone was seen more than once but under ten times. The chain links TRBV7-9 to TRBJ1-5; no firm D call. Germline CDR1 and CDR2: SEHNR and FQNEAQ (reference sequence). V was shortened by 3 bases and J by 7 bases, with 16 bases between the two germline ends. The CDR3 spans 15 residues. The CDR3 protein is CASSLSTSAGQPQHF. The CDR3 region has the DNA TGTGCCAGCAGCTTGTCTACGAGTGCGGGCCAGCCCCAGCATTTT.

This clone has more than one count but fewer than ten. This chain links TRBV5-4 with TRBJ2-1, with TRBD2 identical over 10 bases. The CDR3 spans 13 residues. After removal of 4 bases from V and 9 bases from J, the junction contained 4 bases not matched to a gene. Looked up from germline, CDR1 is SGHNT and CDR2 is YYREEE (reference sequence). The CDR3 DNA is TGTGCCAGCAGCCAAGGACTAGCGGTTGAGCAGTTCTTC. Protein product: CASSQGLAVEQFF.

The J gene is TRBJ2-7, the V gene TRBV6-6; D is uncertain. Germline V lookup: CDR1 MNHNY, CDR2 SVGAGI (reference sequence). The CDR3 covers 12 residues. V lost 1 base to trimming and J lost 5 bases, with 6 bases between them. Here the CDR3 DNA reads TGTGCCAGCAGTTACTTGGGGAACGAGCAGTACTTC. It yields the protein CASSYLGNEQYF.

The chain couples TRBV28 to TRBJ2-1; the D gene is possibly TRBD2 (5 bases). The CDR3 is 15 amino acids. Looked up from germline, CDR1 is MDHEN and CDR2 is SYDVKM. V was cut by 2 bases and J by 5 bases, with 13 bases left in between. The CDR3 sequence: CASSLVRARNNEQFF. In DNA, the CDR3 is TGTGCCAGCAGTTTAGTGAGGGCCCGGAACAATGAGCAGTTCTTC.

V gene TRBV11-2 combines with J gene TRBJ1-3; D is ambiguous. The CDR3 is 16 residues long. Germline V gene sequence: CDR1 SGHAT, CDR2 FQNNGV. Deletions cut 5 bases from V and 0 bases from J, with 14 bases between. The DNA for the CDR3 is TGTGCCAGCAGCCTTGACCCCCCGAGCTCTGGAAACACCATATATTTT. Translated, it gives CASSLDPPSSGNTIYF. Using reference TRBV11-2 and TRBJ1-3 for the parts outside the CDR3, the full variable domain is EAGVAQSPRYKIIEKRQSVAFWCNPISGHATLYWYQQILGQGPKLLIQFQNNGVVDDSQLPKDRFSAERLKGVDSTLKIQPAKLEDSAVYLCASSLDPPSSGNTIYFGEGSWLTVV.

V and J are TRBV15 and TRBJ1-5; D perhaps matches TRBD1 (5 bases). CDR3 length: 16 amino acids. V lost 0 bases and J lost 4, with 13 bases in between. Per the germline V gene, CDR1 is LNHNV and CDR2 is YYDKDF (reference sequence). The CDR3 sequence: CATSRDLQGRNQPQHF. In nucleotides, the CDR3 is TGTGCCACCAGCAGAGATCTGCAGGGAAGAAATCAGCCCCAGCATTTT.

The chain recombines TRBV5-8 with TRBJ1-1; 9 nucleotides line up with TRBD1. V was clipped by 2 bases and J by 3 bases; unmatched bases: 5. This CDR3 contains 15 residues. The V gene's germline CDR1 is SGHTS and CDR2 YDEGEE. As DNA, the CDR3 is TGTGCCAGCAGCTTCTGGACAGGGGTAGACACTGAAGCTTTCTTT. Translated, it gives CASSFWTGVDTEAFF.

This sequence joins TRBV2 and TRBJ2-5; possibly TRBD2 for D (6 bases). CDR1 is SNHLY, CDR2 FYNNEI, per germline. V lost 2 bases to trimming and J lost 1 base, with 11 bases between them. This CDR3 region has 15 residues. The CDR3 protein is CASSEQLRGQETQYF. CDR3 bases: TGTGCCAGCAGTGAACAGTTGCGGGGCCAAGAGACCCAGTACTTC.

The chain recombines TRBV27 with TRBJ2-3; D uncertain. Germline V lookup: CDR1 MNHEY, CDR2 SMNVEV (reference sequence). V dropped 5 bases and J dropped 2 bases, with 26 bases sitting between them. The CDR3 has 19 residues. CDR3 protein: CASSNRPAPRRSFTDTQYF. For the CDR3, the DNA is TGTGCCAGCAGTAATAGGCCGGCGCCCCGTAGATCTTTCACAGATACGCAGTATTTT.

J is TRBJ2-1 and V is TRBV7-8, with 11 positions matching TRBD2. The germline gives CDR1 SGHVS, CDR2 FQNEAQ. The CDR3 totals 18 residues. The trim removed 6 bases at V and 3 bases at J, leaving 13 bases unmatched. As DNA, the CDR3 is TGTGCCAGCAGTTTGCGGCTAGCGGGGGGCCTAGGCTACAATGAGCAGTTCTTC. The encoded protein is CASSLRLAGGLGYNEQFF.

V and J are TRBV5-1 and TRBJ2-1; possibly TRBD1 for D (5 bases). The CDR3 is made up of 15 amino acids. The ends were cut back, 0 bases at V and 0 bases at J, with 7 bases in the middle. CDR1 is SGHRS, CDR2 YFSETQ, per germline. In nucleotides, the CDR3 is TGCGCCAGCAGCTTGGCAGGGTCCTCCTACAATGAGCAGTTCTTC. It yields the protein CASSLAGSSYNEQFF.